A selection of T cell receptor beta chains follows, all from one sample in a study of monozygotic twins with inflammatory bowel disease. TCRdb reprocessed the 5' RACE reads and reports one entry per CDR3 protein, with no DNA. The sample table includes more than 85,000 distinct CDR3 sequences. Sample: blood. The source of these receptors is a human donor with ulcerative colitis or Crohn's disease, or a healthy co-twin of an affected twin (not recorded which). Each CDR3 is given with its conserved first and last residue.

j_call v_call cdr3_aa
TRBJ2-3 TRBV7-9 CASSPTDTQYF
TRBJ2-1 TRBV20-1 CSASRGGDYNEQFF
TRBJ2-1 TRBV5-4 CASSSITNEQFF
TRBJ2-3 TRBV20-1 CSASGNPSTDTQYF
TRBJ1-5 TRBV12-3/TRBV12-4 CASSVDRGGVYSNQPQHF
TRBJ2-2 TRBV11-1 CASSLYDRDTGELFF
TRBJ2-2 TRBV2 CASSVLPGLVTGELFF
TRBJ2-7 TRBV27 CASSLSVPGQGSYEQYF
TRBJ2-1 TRBV20-1 CSVLAGARSYNEQFF
TRBJ2-3 TRBV11-3 CASSSGLAGRIDTQYF
TRBJ2-7 TRBV20-1 CSASGYRYEQYF
TRBJ2-5 TRBV29-1 CSVDLSGPDQETQYF
TRBJ2-7 TRBV10-3 CAISGTSGSTYEQYF
TRBJ2-1 TRBV4-1 CASSQGQLLYNEQFF
TRBJ2-7 TRBV28 CASSLTGLARSYEQYF
TRBJ2-1 TRBV7-3 CASSLNREVNEQFF
TRBJ1-1 TRBV20-1 CSARFRNTEAFF
TRBJ1-2 TRBV7-2 CASSSQTGGLDGYTF
TRBJ2-1 TRBV20-1 CSARPPGLAGDEQFF
TRBJ2-1 TRBV20-1 CSAYGPGLAEIEQFF
TRBJ2-6 TRBV2 CASSVEQSGANVLTF
TRBJ1-3 TRBV28 CASSSGLGNTIYF
TRBJ2-3 TRBV7-9 CASSPLAGGLTDTQYF
TRBJ1-2 TRBV5-1 CASSLVGDDGYTF
TRBJ2-3 TRBV4-3 CASSQDYSTDTQYF
TRBJ2-5 TRBV20-1 CSARREVMGVQYF
TRBJ1-1 TRBV5-6 CASSLEAVYTEAFF
TRBJ2-3 TRBV29-1 CSARRGDTQYF
TRBJ2-4 TRBV20-1 CSARRTGDIQYF
TRBJ2-1 TRBV27 CASSARTSARSSYNEQFF
TRBJ2-2 TRBV7-9 CASSSWTGSGELFF
TRBJ2-1 TRBV20-1 CSAKLPTNEQFF
TRBJ1-2 TRBV7-3 CASSLAGGIGYTF
TRBJ2-7 TRBV6-6 CASTPPGGMNEQYF
TRBJ2-3 TRBV4-3 CASSQATRTSGSGSTDTQYF
TRBJ1-5 TRBV20-1 CSARGGANQPQHF
TRBJ1-5 TRBV12-3/TRBV12-4 CASRPRGISNQPQHF
TRBJ1-5 TRBV28 CASTLGGVDYQPQHF
TRBJ2-3 TRBV7-2 CASSPWWEGLNTQYF
TRBJ2-7 TRBV5-6 CASSLDPSSYEQYF
TRBJ2-5 TRBV30 CAWGRVQETQYF
TRBJ1-6 TRBV20-1 CSARDGVKALHF
TRBJ2-1 TRBV7-2 CASIRDPSYNEQFF
TRBJ2-2 TRBV5-5 CASSPDSGANTGELFF
TRBJ2-3 TRBV28 CASSLSGQGRDTQYF
TRBJ2-2 TRBV20-1 CSARDLDHGNTGELFF
TRBJ1-1 TRBV5-1 CASHDGDTEAFF
TRBJ2-5 TRBV13 CASSFWTSGRLETQYF
TRBJ2-6 TRBV3-1 CASRGSGANVLTF
TRBJ2-7 TRBV24-1 CATSRGRDYEQYF
TRBJ1-2 TRBV12-3/TRBV12-4 CAGSRQGSYYGYTF
TRBJ1-3 TRBV7-8 CASSLGVGQVSGNTIYF
TRBJ1-1 TRBV20-1 CSAYYAHMNTEAFF